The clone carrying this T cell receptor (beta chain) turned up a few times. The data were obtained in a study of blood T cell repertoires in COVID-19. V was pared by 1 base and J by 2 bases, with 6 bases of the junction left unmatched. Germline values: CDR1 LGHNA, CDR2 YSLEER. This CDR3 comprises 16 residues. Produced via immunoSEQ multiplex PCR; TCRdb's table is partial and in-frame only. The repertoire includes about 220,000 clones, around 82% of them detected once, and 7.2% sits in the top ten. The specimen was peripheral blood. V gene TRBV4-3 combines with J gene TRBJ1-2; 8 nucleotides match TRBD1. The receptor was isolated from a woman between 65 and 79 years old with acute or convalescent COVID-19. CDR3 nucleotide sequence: TGCGCCAGCAGCCAAGGGGCACCAGGGGGCAACTATGGCTACACCTTC. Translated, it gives CASSQGAPGGNYGYTF.